The 10 T cell receptor beta chains presented below share a single source sample, sequenced in a study of blood T cell repertoires in COVID-19. Repertoires were generated with immunoSEQ multiplex PCR, while TCRdb's copy carries only in-frame clones and drops some. The table lists about 120,000 clones, 55% to 75% of them singletons. The material sequenced was peripheral blood. The source of these receptors is a human donor with acute or convalescent COVID-19. The donor label of this sample is uncertain.

V gene TRBV28 combines with J gene TRBJ1-1, with D possibly being TRBD1 (6 bases). The CDR3 consists of 14 residues. Germline V gene data show CDR1 as MDHEN and CDR2 as SYDVKM. Trimming shortened V by 5 bases and J by 0 bases, and 10 bases separated the two germline ends. In nucleotides, the CDR3 is TGTGCCAGCAGTCATGACAGGCTGAACACTGAAGCTTTCTTT. This sequence encodes CASSHDRLNTEAFF. Together with reference TRBV28 and TRBJ1-1, the CDR3 gives the full variable domain: DVKVTQSSRYLVKRTGEKVFLECVQDMDHENMFWYRQDPGLGLRLIYFSYDVKMKEKGDIPEGYSVSREKKERFSLILESASTNQTSMYLCASSHDRLNTEAFFGQGTRLTVV.

This clone has a count of ten or more. The chain has TRBV20-1 and TRBJ2-5; no firm D call. CDR3 length equals 13 residues. Germline V gene lookup returns CDR1 DFQATT and CDR2 SNEGSKA (reference sequence). V was trimmed by 3 bases and J by 5 bases, leaving 13 bases between them. The CDR3 DNA reads as TGCAGTGCTAGTACCAGCGCCGGCGAGACCCAGTACTTC. Residues: CSASTSAGETQYF.

The chain uses TRBV7-2 and TRBJ1-6; D unclear. This CDR3 comprises 14 residues. Between the trimmed V and J ends, which lost 2 bases and 9 bases, there was a span of 11 bases. Looked up from germline, CDR1 is SGHTA and CDR2 is FQGNSA. CDR3 residues: CASSLQVSASPLHF. The DNA of the CDR3 is TGTGCCAGCAGCTTACAGGTTTCCGCTTCACCCCTCCACTTT.

Worth noting for this clone: One junction end does not reproduce the germline sequence, and a read error may be involved. The chain employs TRBV6-9 and TRBJ1-2; D gene uncertain. This CDR3 is 12 amino acids long. Looked up from germline, CDR1 is MNHGY and CDR2 is SVAAGI. CDR3 nucleotide sequence: TGTGCCAGCAGTTTCCCTCCCCGCGGCACTGTCTTC. The encoded protein is CASSFPPRGTVF.

The V and J genes are TRBV24-1 and TRBJ2-4; 7 bases map to TRBD1. The trim removed 4 bases at V and 3 bases at J, leaving 5 bases unmatched. Germline-derived CDR1 and CDR2 are KGHDR and SFDVKD. The CDR3 extends over 15 amino acids. In nucleotides, the CDR3 is TGTGCCACCAGTGACCACTGGGACAGCAAAAACATTCAGTACTTC. Protein product: CATSDHWDSKNIQYF.

This chain joins TRBV6-5 and TRBJ2-2; D remains ambiguous. CDR3 length equals 14 residues. Germline loops: CDR1 MNHEY, CDR2 SVGAGI. Trimming pared 7 bases from V and 6 bases from J, leaving 15 bases between. The CDR3 DNA reads as TGTGCCAGCACCATCTCGCGTATGCCCGGGGAGCTGTTTTTT. Protein product: CASTISRMPGELFF.

The rearrangement links TRBV6-5 to TRBJ2-1, with TRBD2 matching 14 bases. Germline trimming cut 11 bases from V and 9 bases from J; bases unmatched to any gene: 6. Germline V gene lookup returns CDR1 MNHEY and CDR2 SVGAGI. CDR3 size: 13 residues. The CDR3: CAGRLAGGSEQFF. The CDR3 coding sequence is TGTGCCGGGAGACTAGCGGGGGGGTCTGAGCAGTTCTTC.

This clone was observed a handful of times. V is TRBV18 and J is TRBJ2-5; 9 bases line up with TRBD1. CDR3 size: 16 residues. V lost 3 bases, J lost 4 bases, and 9 bases stayed unmatched. Germline loops: CDR1 KGHSH, CDR2 LQKENI. DNA of the CDR3: TGTGCCAGCTCACCGGGACAGGGACGTCGTACAGAGACCCAGTACTTC. This encodes CASSPGQGRRTETQYF. The whole variable domain, filled in from reference TRBV18 and TRBJ2-5, reads NAGVMQNPRHLVRRRGQEARLRCSPMKGHSHVYWYRQLPEEGLKFMVYLQKENIIDESGMPKERFSAEFPKEGPSILRIQQVVRGDSAAYFCASSPGQGRRTETQYFGPGTRLLVL.

This clone was found once. The chain is built from TRBV3-1 (or the pseudogene TRBV3-2) and TRBJ2-7; TRBD1 matches at 10 bases. The length of the CDR3 is 13 residues. Germline loops: CDR1 LGHDT, CDR2 YNNKEL (reference sequence). The junction had 2 bases not matched to a gene; V was cut back by 7 bases and J by 2 bases. In nucleotides, the CDR3 is TGTGCCAGCATGGGACAGGGGACCTACGAGCAGTACTTC. It specifies CASMGQGTYEQYF.

The chain links TRBV29-1 to TRBJ1-4, with TRBD1 matching 10 bases. J gave up 7 bases and V 4 bases, and 6 bases lay outside the gene matches. Germline assignment: CDR1 SQVTM and CDR2 ANQGSEA. The CDR3 has 14 amino acids. DNA of the CDR3: TGCAGCGTTGCCCGGGACAGGGGAGGTGAAAAACTGTTTTTT. Its translation is CSVARDRGGEKLFF.